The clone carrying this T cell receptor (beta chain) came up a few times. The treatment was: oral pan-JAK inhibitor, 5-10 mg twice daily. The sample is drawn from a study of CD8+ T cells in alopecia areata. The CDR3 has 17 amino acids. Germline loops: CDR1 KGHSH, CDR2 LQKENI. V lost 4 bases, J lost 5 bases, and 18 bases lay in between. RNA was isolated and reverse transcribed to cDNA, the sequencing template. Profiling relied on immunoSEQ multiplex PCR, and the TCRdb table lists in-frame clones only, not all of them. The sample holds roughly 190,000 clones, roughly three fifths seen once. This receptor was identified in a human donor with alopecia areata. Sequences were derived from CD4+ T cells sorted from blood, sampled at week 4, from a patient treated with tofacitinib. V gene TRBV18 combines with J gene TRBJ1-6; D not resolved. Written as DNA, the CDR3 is TGTGCCAGCTCACTCAGGATGGGGAAGAGTGATAATTCACCCCTCCACTTT. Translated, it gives CASSLRMGKSDNSPLHF.